The present T cell receptor (beta chain) was sequenced within a study of T cell repertoires in cytomegalovirus infection. At the level of the study: Well-studied HLA-B-restricted epitopes and recently identified HLA-C-restricted epitopes of CMV were both used in the study. Findings and caveats of the study: There were carriers of CMV plus the relevant HLA, and cumulative public TCR beta family frequency identified them.

This CDR3 is 14 amino acids long. Between the trimmed V and J ends, which lost 3 bases and 5 bases, there was a span of 11 bases. CDR1 is KGHSH, CDR2 LQKENI, per germline. MiXCR, run by TCRdb on the reads, gives a single entry per CDR3 protein. The repertoire holds 300,000 to 400,000 distinct CDR3 sequences, with roughly 29% as singletons. A few counts support this clonotype. Its antigen is currently unknown. Sequencing used cultured PBMCs, obtained from culture after CMV antigen stimulation. This chain joins TRBV18 and TRBJ1-5, with no clear D. This TCR was recovered from a human donor in good health (CMV status not recorded). Some clones in this sample may be carry-over from other donors' samples. This chain's CDR3 is CASSPLRVDQPQHF. The CDR3 region has the DNA TGTGCCAGCTCACCGCTACGGGTCGATCAGCCCCAGCATTTT. The full variable domain, completed using reference TRBV18 and TRBJ1-5, is NAGVMQNPRHLVRRRGQEARLRCSPMKGHSHVYWYRQLPEEGLKFMVYLQKENIIDESGMPKERFSAEFPKEGPSILRIQQVVRGDSAAYFCASSPLRVDQPQHFGDGTRLSIL.